The T cell receptor (beta chain) under discussion was sequenced for a study of T-cell memory formation after mild COVID-19. 5'RACE primed from the constant segment yielded TCR alpha and TCR beta cDNA libraries bearing sample barcodes and UMIs. A single record per CDR3 protein comes from TCRdb applying MiXCR to the 5' RACE reads. The sample lists around 140,000 distinct CDR3 sequences, 19% occurring once. Study outcomes and limitations: Whereas later expanders leaned CD4+, clones contracting day 15 to 85 showed a balanced CD4/CD8 makeup. Researchers report contracting CD4+ clones mostly in CM and EM, with CD8+ clones in EMRA. Certain responding clones were present in pre-infection memory, suggesting participation of cross-reactive memory.

Turning to this clonotype: What it binds is not known.

This receptor was identified in an adult woman who had mild COVID-19 (a few samples of this study predate the infection). Cell type and time point are not known. Sequenced input: PBMCs or a T cell subset sorted from them (not recorded which).

CDR3 region: CASSSGTHSEQYF. CDR3 in DNA: TGTGCCAGCAGCTCCGGGACCCACTCCGAGCAGTACTTC. The chain combines TRBV12-3 or TRBV12-4 with TRBJ2-7, with D perhaps given as TRBD1 or TRBD2 (5 bases each). CDR3 length equals 13 residues. The germline V and J ends were trimmed by 6 bases and 6 bases, with 15 bases remaining between them.